The next 22 T cell receptor beta chains were all read from a single sample in a study of T cells after posttransplantation cyclophosphamide (TCRdb year 2016). Library creation used the immunoSEQ multiplex PCR assay. TCRdb mirrors the immuneACCESS table, restricted to in-frame sequences. Some clones are absent from its copies; in checked studies, under half trace to an unresolved V gene, and the reason for the others is unknown. The table puts 20,000 to 25,000 clones in this sample, none counted just once. The ten largest clones take up under 7.5% of the sample. The source material was PBMCs. These receptors were obtained from an older woman in good health, CMV-negative, and a related stem cell transplant donor.

The chain carries TRBV19 and TRBJ2-6, with TRBD1 identical over 8 bases. Trimming at V came to 4 bases and at J to 0 bases, leaving 2 bases not matched to a gene. This CDR3 has 16 residues. Germline V gene lookup returns CDR1 LNHDA and CDR2 SQIVND (reference sequence). CDR3 nucleotides: TGTGCCAGTAGTAGGGGACAGGCCTCTGGGGCCAACGTCCTGACTTTC. It encodes CASSRGQASGANVLTF.

This clone was seen more than once but under ten times. The rearrangement links TRBV9 to TRBJ2-1, with TRBD1 as a possible D gene (6 bases). V lost 3 bases and J lost 10, with 11 bases in between. Per the germline V gene, CDR1 is SGDLS and CDR2 is YYNGEE. The length of the CDR3 is 12 residues. CDR3 in amino acids: CASSGDTREQFF. Written as DNA, the CDR3 is TGTGCCAGCAGCGGGGACACAAGGGAGCAGTTCTTC.

The sample holds many counts of this clone. This sequence joins TRBV15 and TRBJ1-1, with TRBD1 as a possible D gene (5 bases). V was shortened by 1 base and J by 0 bases, with 9 bases between the two germline ends. The germline CDR1 and CDR2 sequences are LNHNV and YYDKDF (reference sequence). This CDR3 contains 15 residues. For the CDR3, the DNA is TGTGCCACCAGCAGAGGACAGCTACTGAACACTGAAGCTTTCTTT. Its translation: CATSRGQLLNTEAFF.

This clone was seen repeatedly, ten times or more. The rearrangement joins TRBV6-5 to TRBJ2-7, with D possibly being TRBD2 (6 bases). Per the germline V gene, CDR1 is MNHEY and CDR2 is SVGAGI. There are 13 residues in the CDR3. Trimming shortened V by 6 bases and J by 7 bases, and 16 bases separated the two germline ends. CDR3 nucleotide sequence: TGTGCCAGCAGCCTAAGACCCGCGGGGGAGCAGTACTTC. Translation: CASSLRPAGEQYF.

This clone was observed many times. The chain links TRBV18 to TRBJ2-5, with D tentatively TRBD2 (5 bases). The CDR3 extends over 14 amino acids. CDR1 and CDR2 (germline): KGHSH, LQKENI. Trimming removed 2 bases from V and 4 bases from J, with 11 bases in between. The chain's CDR3 is CASSPKRVGETQYF. DNA of the CDR3: TGTGCCAGCTCACCAAAGAGGGTAGGAGAGACCCAGTACTTC.

This clone was seen at least ten times. The chain is built from TRBV27 and TRBJ2-5, with D possibly being TRBD2 (5 bases). The CDR3 totals 14 residues. Trimming removed 7 bases at V and 5 bases at J, with 17 bases between. The germline CDR1 and CDR2 sequences are MNHEY and SMNVEV (reference sequence). CDR3 in DNA: TGTGCCAGCACTCCTCGAGGGTCCTCCGAGACCCAGTACTTC. Protein product: CASTPRGSSETQYF.

This clone was counted between two and nine times. The chain has TRBV7-9 and TRBJ2-2, with no clear D. Deletions cut 1 base from V and 6 bases from J, with 12 bases between. Germline V gene data show CDR1 as SEHNR and CDR2 as FQNEAQ (reference sequence). The length of the CDR3 is 15 residues. The CDR3 loop is CASSLVAIFAGELFF. The CDR3 nucleotides are TGTGCCAGCAGCTTAGTTGCTATTTTTGCCGGGGAGCTGTTTTTT. Drawing the rest from reference TRBV7-9 and TRBJ2-2, the complete variable domain is DTGVSQNPRHKITKRGQNVTFRCDPISEHNRLYWYRQTLGQGPEFLTYFQNEAQLEKSRLLSDRFSAERPKGSFSTLEIQRTEQGDSAMYLCASSLVAIFAGELFFGEGSRLTVL.

This clone was detected ten times or more. The V call is TRBV7-2, the J call TRBJ1-1, with D unresolved. Trimming shortened V by 1 base and J by 2 bases, and 5 bases separated the two germline ends. This CDR3 has 13 residues. The germline gives CDR1 SGHTA, CDR2 FQGNSA. CDR3 amino acids: CASSLVLNTEAFF. The CDR3 DNA is TGTGCCAGCAGCTTAGTCCTAAACACTGAAGCTTTCTTT.

Many counts were recorded for this clone. V and J are TRBV5-1 and TRBJ2-3; 12 bases fit TRBD2. After removal of 3 bases from V and 11 bases from J, the junction contained 4 bases not matched to a gene. CDR3 size: 13 residues. Per germline, CDR1 SGHRS and CDR2 YFSETQ. The CDR3 DNA reads TGCGCCAGCAGCTACGGGACTAGCGGGCGGCAGTATTTT. This translates into CASSYGTSGRQYF.

In its sample, this clone was seen many times. This chain links TRBV7-8 with TRBJ2-7; maybe TRBD2 (6 bases). Trimming took off 0 bases at V and 4 bases at J, with 16 bases between the two ends. Germline V gives CDR1 SGHVS, CDR2 FQNEAQ. The CDR3 totals 16 residues. CDR3 in DNA: TGTGCCAGCAGCTTAGCGGCGGGGCCCGAGGGGTACGAGCAGTACGTC. Its protein product is CASSLAAGPEGYEQYV.

This clone was counted many times. CDR3 in amino acids: CASSLDTANEKLFF. The DNA of the CDR3 is TGCGCCAGCAGCTTAGACACAGCTAATGAAAAACTGTTTTTT. The chain is built from TRBV4-3 and TRBJ1-4; no clear D gene. Germline V gives CDR1 LGHNA, CDR2 YSLEER. Trimming removed 5 bases from V and 3 bases from J, with 10 bases in between. The CDR3 extends over 14 amino acids.

Ten or more counts support this clone. The chain employs TRBV5-6 and TRBJ1-6; 7 nucleotides agree with TRBD1. The CDR3 is 15 residues long. With 4 bases clipped from V and 10 bases from J, the junction kept 11 bases outside the gene matches. From germline, CDR1 is SGHDT and CDR2 YYEEEE. This chain's CDR3 is CASSPTGAGRSPLHF. CDR3 DNA: TGTGCCAGCAGCCCAACAGGGGCGGGAAGGTCACCCCTCCACTTT.

This clone was found many times. The CDR3 spells CASSQDRQLQSYNSPLHF. CDR3 in DNA: TGTGCCAGCAGCCAAGATCGTCAATTACAGTCCTATAATTCACCCCTCCACTTT. J is TRBJ1-6 and V is TRBV4-2; D is unclear. The ends were cut back, 0 bases at V and 1 base at J, with 13 bases in the middle. The CDR3 is 18 residues long. Germline V CDR1 and CDR2: LGHNA, YNFKEQ.

The chain uses TRBV9 and TRBJ2-5; weak D call: TRBD2 (5 bases). The CDR3 runs to 12 residues. Trimming stripped 0 bases from V and 11 bases from J, with 11 bases between. Looked up from germline, CDR1 is SGDLS and CDR2 is YYNGEE. CDR3 residues: CASSVEEGKQYF. Here the CDR3 DNA reads TGTGCCAGCAGCGTAGAAGAGGGAAAGCAGTACTTC.

V and J are TRBV29-1 and TRBJ2-7, with D perhaps matching TRBD2 (6 bases). This CDR3 spans 12 amino acids. Trimming pared 7 bases from V and 4 bases from J, leaving 14 bases between. The germline CDR1 and CDR2 sequences are SQVTM and ANQGSEA. The CDR3 sequence: CSGGDLPYEQYF. Written as DNA, the CDR3 is TGCAGCGGCGGGGACTTGCCATACGAGCAGTACTTC.

This chain joins TRBV5-4 and TRBJ1-1; D is undetermined. This CDR3 region has 13 residues. Trimming cost V 2 bases and J 8 bases, with 13 bases left between them. Germline values: CDR1 SGHNT, CDR2 YYREEE (reference sequence). CDR3 protein: CASSLTGVQEAFF. The CDR3 DNA sequence: TGTGCCAGCAGCTTAACCGGGGTGCAAGAAGCTTTCTTT. The full variable domain, its missing parts supplied by reference TRBV5-4 and TRBJ1-1, is ETGVTQSPTHLIKTRGQQVTLRCSSQSGHNTVSWYQQALGQGPQFIFQYYREEENGRGNFPPRFSGLQFPNYSSELNVNALELDDSALYLCASSLTGVQEAFFGQGTRLTVV.

The sample holds many counts of this clone. The rearrangement links TRBV6-4 to TRBJ2-7; maybe TRBD1 (6 bases). Germline V gene lookup returns CDR1 MRHNA and CDR2 SNTAGT. The CDR3 has 15 amino acids. Trimming took 2 bases from V and 2 from J, leaving 13 bases between them. The CDR3 DNA is TGTGCCAGCAGTGACACGACGCAGGGGCCCTACGAGCAGTACGTC. This translates into CASSDTTQGPYEQYV.

This clone has a count of ten or more. CDR3 DNA: TGTGCCAGCAGCTCTACAGGGGGCCGGACTAGCGGGAGGGCTAGCTACGAGCAGTACTTC. It codes for CASSSTGGRTSGRASYEQYF. The chain links TRBV13 to TRBJ2-7; 15 positions match TRBD2. Germline V CDR1 and CDR2: PRHDT, FYEKMQ (reference sequence). The V and J ends lost 4 bases and 3 bases, in that order; junction bases with no gene match: 16. The CDR3 runs to 20 residues.

This clone was seen more than once but under ten times. The chain recombines TRBV30 with TRBJ2-1; 11 bases are shared with TRBD1. CDR3 size: 18 residues. After removal of 4 bases from V and 0 bases from J, the junction contained 11 bases not matched to a gene. Germline V gives CDR1 GTSNPN, CDR2 SVGIG (reference sequence). As DNA, the CDR3 is TGTGCCTGGACCCGGGACAGGGGGTTCTCTTACTCCTACAATGAGCAGTTCTTC. It translates to CAWTRDRGFSYSYNEQFF. Variable domain in full (rest from reference TRBV30 and TRBJ2-1): SQTIHQWPATLVQPVGSPLSLECTVEGTSNPNLYWYRQAAGRGLQLLFYSVGIGQISSEVPQNLSASRPQDRQFILSSKKLLLSDSGFYLCAWTRDRGFSYSYNEQFFGPGTRLTVL.

The table lists this clone with many counts. V and J are TRBV15 and TRBJ1-1; 7 bases line up with TRBD1. The CDR3 is 14 residues long. V shed 1 base, J shed 5 bases, and the junction held 4 bases outside the gene matches. Germline V CDR1 and CDR2: LNHNV, YYDKDF (reference sequence). The CDR3 reads CATSRARQGTEAFF. The CDR3 DNA sequence: TGTGCCACCAGCAGAGCCCGACAGGGAACTGAAGCTTTCTTT.

This clone was counted many times. The V call is TRBV5-8, the J call TRBJ1-1; 8 positions agree with TRBD1. CDR1 and CDR2 from the germline V gene are SGHTS and YDEGEE. The CDR3 is made up of 14 amino acids. Losses at the gene ends were 3 bases for V and 5 bases for J; bases not matched to a gene: 6. The DNA of the CDR3 is TGTGCCAGCAGCTCCCGACAGGGGTGGACTGAAGCTTTCTTT. Encoded protein: CASSSRQGWTEAFF. Variable domain in full (rest from reference TRBV5-8 and TRBJ1-1): EAGVTQSPTHLIKTRGQQATLRCSPISGHTSVYWYQQALGLGLQFLLWYDEGEERNRGNFPPRFSGRQFPNYSSELNVNALELEDSALYLCASSSRQGWTEAFFGQGTRLTVV.

This clone showed up many times. V usage is TRBV5-1 and J usage is TRBJ1-1, with D perhaps matching TRBD1 (5 bases). The CDR3 runs to 12 residues. Trimming left V 2 bases short and J 6 bases short, with 8 bases between. Germline V gene data show CDR1 as SGHRS and CDR2 as YFSETQ. This CDR3 reads CASSFSGPEAFF. In DNA form, the CDR3 reads TGCGCCAGCAGCTTCTCAGGGCCTGAAGCTTTCTTT.